The sequence of this T cell receptor (beta chain) was determined in a study of shared clonotypes between healthy human individuals. V lost 5 bases and J lost 5; bases outside the gene matches: 2. Looked up from germline, CDR1 is SQVTM and CDR2 is ANQGSEA. This CDR3 contains 12 residues. Assay: immunoSEQ multiplex PCR; the TCRdb copy retains only in-frame clones and omits some. The data contain about 670,000 clones, about three quarters of them singletons. The chain carries TRBV29-1 and TRBJ2-5; 10 nucleotides match TRBD2. The sequencing sample was made of memory CD4+ T cells sorted from blood. Subset reported: CD45RA-negative fraction. The clonotype originates from a woman under 40 in good health. CDR3 sequence reads: CSVSSGSETQYF. Written as DNA, the CDR3 is TGCAGCGTTTCTAGCGGGAGCGAGACCCAGTACTTC.